This TCR beta chain was captured in a study of OX40 agonist ivuxolimab in advanced cancers. Study details: Patients with hepatocellular carcinoma, melanoma, renal cell or head and neck cancer made up the dose-escalation patients. A mean age of roughly 60 years, range about 20 to 85, was recorded, and 70% to 85% were male. Broader study findings: It was not determined which antigens were specifically recognized by the peripheral T cells that had undergone clonal expansion.

Sequenced by immunoSEQ multiplex PCR; TCRdb stores in-frame clones only, minus some. The profile covers approximately 60,000 clones, with roughly nine tenths appearing a single time and roughly an eighth taken by the ten largest. The CDR3 is 13 residues long. Trimming stripped 1 base from V and 1 base from J, with 4 bases between. From germline, CDR1 is MNHEY and CDR2 SMNVEV (reference sequence). As concerns this clone: Its specificity is not known.

The receptor was derived from an adult with an advanced solid tumor such as melanoma, head and neck, liver or kidney cancer. The sequences come from CD4+ or CD8+ T cells sorted from blood, collected in a trial of the OX40 agonist ivuxolimab. The chain links TRBV27 to TRBJ1-2; D not resolved. CDR3: CASSLYFNYGYTF. CDR3 nucleotide sequence: TGTGCCAGCAGTTTATACTTTAACTATGGCTACACCTTC.